This T cell receptor (beta chain) was sequenced for a study of cytomegalovirus exposure and HLA in healthy donors. Study outcomes and limitations: For most subjects, TCR beta sequences were reported to predict HLA-A and HLA-B alleles with accuracy.

As regards this clone: Its matching antigen is unknown.

Germline values: CDR1 LNHDA, CDR2 SQIVND (reference sequence). V trimming: 5 bases; J trimming: 10 bases; junction bases outside the gene matches: 7. The CDR3 has 12 residues. PCR primers comprised 60 Vbeta and 13 Jbeta primers. Repertoires were generated with immunoSEQ multiplex PCR, while TCRdb's copy carries only in-frame clones and drops some. The data show around 140,000 clones, roughly 60% seen once. The chain joins TRBV19 to TRBJ1-1; TRBD1 agrees at 7 bases. Sequencing was carried out using PBMCs. This sequence originates from a woman aged 40 to 50 in good health and CMV-seronegative. Here the CDR3 reads CASSPRQGPAFF. In DNA form, the CDR3 reads TGTGCCAGTAGTCCACGACAGGGACCAGCTTTCTTT.